The 10 T cell receptor beta chains in this list originate from one sample, sequenced in a study of long-term antiretroviral therapy in people with HIV. This was the immunoSEQ v3.0 assay at survey level. Sequenced by immunoSEQ multiplex PCR; TCRdb stores in-frame clones only, minus some. The repertoire holds about 24,000 clones, with around 84% as singletons. Sequencing was performed on unsorted PBMCs, taken 3 years after starting antiretroviral therapy. The receptors stem from a man aged 45 to 65 with HIV.

The chain employs TRBV10-3 and TRBJ1-1, with 10 bases lining up with TRBD1. The length of the CDR3 is 15 residues. CDR1 and CDR2 from the germline V gene are ENHRY and SYGVKD. Losses at the gene ends were 1 base for V and 5 bases for J; bases not matched to a gene: 4. DNA of the CDR3: TGTGCCATCAGTGAGTATGGGACAGGGGATACTGAAGCTTTCTTT. This codes for CAISEYGTGDTEAFF.

The V call is TRBV6-5, the J call TRBJ2-1; 7 nucleotides match TRBD2. V shed 5 bases, J shed 13 bases, and the junction held 8 bases outside the gene matches. Per germline, CDR1 MNHEY and CDR2 SVGAGI. The CDR3 totals 12 residues. The CDR3 region is CASSTTGTIQFF. CDR3 in DNA: TGTGCCAGCAGTACAACCGGGACTATACAGTTCTTC.

A single count supports this clone. The chain recombines TRBV9 with TRBJ2-5; TRBD2 might be the D (7 bases). V dropped 3 bases and J dropped 5 bases, with 14 bases sitting between them. Germline V CDR1 and CDR2: SGDLS, YYNGEE. The CDR3 has 14 residues. The CDR3 protein is CASSGRGGSETQYF. CDR3 nucleotide sequence: TGTGCCAGCAGCGGAAGGGGGGGGAGCGAGACCCAGTACTTC.

Comment on this clone: Relative to the germline gene, one junction end is altered; a read error may explain this. This rearrangement joins TRBV28 to TRBJ2-7; 13 bases align to TRBD2. From germline, CDR1 is MDHEN and CDR2 SYDVKM. This CDR3 comprises 17 residues. CDR3 DNA sequence: TGTGCCAGCAGTTTGTCACTACTAGCGGGGGGGCCGGTACGAGCAAACTTC. This gives the protein CASSLSLLAGGPVRANF. Filled out from reference TRBV28 and TRBJ2-7, the complete variable domain reads DVKVTQSSRYLVKRTGEKVFLECVQDMDHENMFWYRQDPGLGLRLIYFSYDVKMKEKGDIPEGYSVSREKKERFSLILESASTNQTSMYLCASSLSLLAGGPVRANFGPGTRLTVT.

This rearrangement joins TRBV27 to TRBJ1-1; TRBD1 aligns across 9 bases. V gave up 6 bases and J gave up 3 bases; unmatched junction bases: 11. This CDR3 is 16 amino acids long. Germline loops: CDR1 MNHEY, CDR2 SMNVEV (reference sequence). CDR3 bases: TGTGCCAGCAGCTCCTTCGGGACAGGGAAGGACACTGAAGCTTTCTTT. Translating gives CASSSFGTGKDTEAFF.

The gene calls are TRBV28 and TRBJ2-7, with 9 positions matching TRBD1. Germline lookup yields CDR1 MDHEN and CDR2 SYDVKM. This CDR3 comprises 18 residues. V lost 4 bases, J lost 0 bases, and 13 bases stayed unmatched. Written as DNA, the CDR3 is TGTGCCAGCAGTTCCGATCGCGGGACAGGGTCAAGCTCCTACGAGCAGTACTTC. Its protein is CASSSDRGTGSSSYEQYF.

The gene calls are TRBV5-1 and TRBJ2-7; 9 positions agree with TRBD1. CDR1 SGHRS and CDR2 YFSETQ come from the germline V gene. The V and J ends lost 4 bases and 4 bases, in that order; junction bases with no gene match: 6. This CDR3 region has 14 residues. CDR3 sequence reads: CASSMGQGVYEQYF. As DNA, the CDR3 is TGCGCCAGCAGCATGGGACAGGGAGTATACGAGCAGTACTTC.

The chain joins TRBV28 to TRBJ1-6; D possibly corresponds to TRBD1 (5 bases). CDR3 length: 16 residues. CDR1 and CDR2 (germline): MDHEN, SYDVKM. Trimming stripped 6 bases from V and 6 bases from J, with 18 bases between. The CDR3 loop reads CASSPAQGDLNSPLHF. CDR3 coding DNA: TGTGCCAGCAGCCCAGCCCAGGGAGATCTTAATTCACCCCTCCACTTT.

The chain uses TRBV19 and TRBJ2-3; 13 bases align to TRBD2. After removal of 6 bases from V and 9 bases from J, the junction contained 6 bases not matched to a gene. Germline CDR1 and CDR2: LNHDA and SQIVND (reference sequence). The CDR3 covers 14 residues. The CDR3 coding sequence is TGTGCCAGTAGGGCACTAGCGGGAGGGCCGACGCAGTATTTT. This codes for CASRALAGGPTQYF.

This clone came up once. This chain uses TRBV2 with TRBJ2-5; D gene unclear. The V gene lost 7 bases and the J gene lost 2 bases, with 14 bases spanning the gap. Germline V gene lookup returns CDR1 SNHLY and CDR2 FYNNEI. This CDR3 spans 14 amino acids. CDR3 bases: TGTGCCAGCACCCCCCGACCGAAGCAAGAGACCCAGTACTTC. Amino acid sequence: CASTPRPKQETQYF.